Sequencing of this TCR beta chain was carried out in a study of glioma-infiltrating T cells (TCRdb year 2016). For context, the study as a whole: Glioma tissue, non-neoplastic brain tissue and matched peripheral blood mononuclear cells were used as sources from which TCR alpha- and beta-chain repertoires were sequenced. To measure how far tissue and blood T-cell populations diverged, each tissue-infiltrating repertoire was compared against the peripheral blood repertoire of the same patient. Three low-grade glioma patients, under ten primary glioblastoma patients and three non-glioma patients contributing non-neoplastic brain tissue were included in the paired cohort. Findings and caveats that apply to the study as a whole: VJ-independent divergence between tissue and blood was below expectation in non-neoplastic patients but above expectation in all gliomas, especially low-grade gliomas. Only a very small number of CDR3 sequences turned up in both tissue and blood, a result put down to high CDR3 diversity combined with limited sampling. The group comparisons were based on small numbers of patients: three non-neoplastic, three low-grade glioma and several glioblastoma patients.

From V the trimming removes 5 bases and from J it removes 4 bases, while the gene matches leave 10 bases of the junction unaccounted for. The germline V gene supplies CDR1 SGHTA and CDR2 FQGNSA. The CDR3 numbers 15 residues from cysteine through phenylalanine. Of all the DNA, just the CDR3 is kept, 45 bases in frame from base 1. At least ten counts were recorded for this clonotype. The antigen it recognizes is unknown. Per-base qualities were not stored, and no clone one base away is much larger. TCR alpha and beta CDR3 regions were amplified with the iRepertoire nested amplicon-rescue multiplex PCR (arm-PCR) platform from RNA. For one-step reverse transcription and amplification, about 95-400 ng of tissue mRNA or PBMC total RNA was used as input. Following bead purification, Illumina adapters were added by a secondary multiplex PCR, and the libraries were gel-purified between 200 and 400 bp. Libraries carried internal 6-nucleotide barcodes used for demultiplexing. Sequencing of the libraries was done on an Illumina MiSeq using 2x220 or 2x250 nucleotide paired-end reads. The published analysis was carried out like this. Paired reads were merged using FLASH 1.2.11 and were aligned to the GRCh37 human genome using BWA-MEM, after which TRA and TRB reads were extracted. An IMGT-derived reference of cassette sequences and CDR3 motifs, with pseudogenes included, was used for V and J assignment. Reads were translated in three frames, and productive CDR3s were defined by a C…FGXG motif without stop codons. A clonotype was defined as a unique combination of a V-J cassette pair and a CDR3 amino acid sequence. Hamming distance filtering was applied to reads, with thresholds set by the sequence error rate of each sample in mapped regions. Clones were called with MiXCR by TCRdb after fastp trimmed the public reads at Q25, and only in-frame beta chains were retained. Each record represents a unique CDR3 protein, reported with the most common genes and DNA among its rows. The V and J calls reflect TCRdb's pipeline rather than the authors' work. The sample table lists roughly 190,000 distinct CDR3 sequences, approximately 30% of them with a count of one. Of the sample, 20% to 25% falls within the top ten clones.

Sequencing was carried out using glioma tissue, nonneoplastic brain tissue, or PBMCs (not recorded which). The rearrangement joined TRBV7-2 to TRBJ1-2; 7 central bases correspond to TRBD1. This clonotype was obtained from a human donor with low-grade glioma or glioblastoma, undergoing nonglioma brain surgery, or in good health (not recorded which). In nucleotides, the sequence is TGTGCCAGCAGCACCAACGGACAGGTCACCTATGGCTACACCTTC. It encodes CASSTNGQVTYGYTF.